The clone carrying this T cell receptor beta chain was found many times. Its antigen is undetermined. One entry per CDR3 protein, called by TCRdb with MiXCR from the 5' RACE reads. Of roughly 62,000 distinct CDR3 sequences listed, 9% to 9.5% are singletons. V was clipped by 5 bases and J by 7 bases, with 18 bases between them. The CDR3 consists of 15 residues. Germline loops: CDR1 SEHNR, CDR2 FQNEAQ (reference sequence). These data are taken from a study of T-cell memory formation after mild COVID-19. Study-level findings and limits: Memory cells collected pre-infection included some clones that later responded, suggesting cross-reactive memory joined. Day 15 to 85 contracting clones showed balanced CD4/CD8; day 15 to 37 expanders favored CD4+.

This TCR came from a man aged 18 to 30 who had mild COVID-19 (a few samples of this study predate the infection). Cell type and time point are not known. The sequencing input was PBMCs or a T cell subset sorted from them (not recorded which). This chain joins TRBV7-9 and TRBJ2-1; no firm D call. CDR3: CASSRTTSRGNEQFF. CDR3 nucleotide sequence: TGTGCCAGCAGCCGGACGACCTCCCGAGGAAATGAGCAGTTCTTC.